This T cell receptor beta chain stems from a study of OX40 agonist ivuxolimab in advanced cancers. General study points: CD4+ and CD8+ T cells in blood underwent clonal expansion by week 6 at 0.1 to 3.0 mg/kg.

Blood sampling took place at baseline, cycle 4 day 1, and cycle 7 day 1. The assay was immunoSEQ multiplex PCR, and TCRdb's table has in-frame clones only and misses some. This sample yields about 79,000 clones, of which about 90% are seen a single time; more than 0.25% belongs to the top ten. Notes on this clone: Its specificity is not known.

The CDR3 has 16 amino acids. Trimming cost V 3 bases and J 0 bases, with 14 bases left between them. Germline CDR1 is LNHDA and CDR2 is SQIVND (reference sequence). The receptor comes from an adult with an advanced solid tumor such as melanoma, head and neck, liver or kidney cancer. Sequenced material: CD4+ or CD8+ T cells sorted from blood, taken in a trial of the OX40 agonist ivuxolimab. V gene TRBV19 combines with J gene TRBJ1-2; tentatively, D is TRBD1 (5 bases). The CDR3 sequence is CASSISGTQSNYGYTF. CDR3 bases: TGTGCCAGTAGTATTTCAGGGACCCAATCTAACTATGGCTACACCTTC.